The 14 T cell receptor beta chains below come from one sample, sequenced in a study of response to subunit inactivated influenza vaccine. TCRdb passed the RT-PCR reads through MiXCR, listing each CDR3 protein once. The table has over 400,000 distinct CDR3 sequences, roughly 13% seen once. The sequences come from PBMCs from blood, collected about 6 weeks after vaccination. The origin of the receptors is a man in his forties or fifties who received an inactivated influenza vaccine.

This clonotype was counted between two and nine times. The chain uses TRBV7-6 and TRBJ1-5; D remains ambiguous. CDR3 length equals 16 residues. The germline V gene encodes CDR1 SGHVS and CDR2 FNYEAQ. The germline V and J ends were trimmed by 1 base and 0 bases, with 10 bases remaining between them. The CDR3 DNA is TGTGCCAGCAGCTTAGGGCCCGGGAGTAGCAATCAGCCCCAGCATTTT. Residues: CASSLGPGSSNQPQHF. Drawing the rest from reference TRBV7-6 and TRBJ1-5, the complete variable domain is GAGVSQSPRYKVTKRGQDVALRCDPISGHVSLYWYRQALGQGPEFLTYFNYEAQQDKSGLPNDRFSAERPEGSISTLTIQRTEQRDSAMYRCASSLGPGSSNQPQHFGDGTRLSIL.

The sample holds many counts of this clonotype. This chain connects TRBV9 to TRBJ2-5, with 10 bases identical to TRBD2. The CDR3 contains 15 residues. Germline V gene lookup returns CDR1 SGDLS and CDR2 YYNGEE. The trim removed 0 bases at V and 5 bases at J, leaving 4 bases unmatched. CDR3 amino acids: CASSVGLAGVETQYF. The CDR3 nucleotides read TGTGCCAGCAGCGTAGGTCTAGCGGGAGTGGAGACCCAGTACTTC.

At least ten counts were recorded for this clonotype. CDR3 protein: CSVEKGRNTGELFF. Here the CDR3 DNA reads TGCAGCGTTGAGAAAGGCAGAAACACCGGGGAGCTGTTTTTT. The chain is built from TRBV29-1 and TRBJ2-2; D is unclear. The germline gives CDR1 SQVTM, CDR2 ANQGSEA. Trimming stripped 3 bases from V and 2 bases from J, with 10 bases between. This CDR3 contains 14 residues.

The chain recombines TRBV10-1 with TRBJ2-2, with no clear D. Trimming cost V 5 bases and J 5 bases, with 6 bases left between them. Germline CDR1 WNHNN, CDR2 SYGVQD (reference sequence). This CDR3 has 12 amino acids. In DNA form, the CDR3 reads TGCGCCAGCAGTCAACAAACCGGGGAGCTGTTTTTT. Translating it yields CASSQQTGELFF.

This clonotype showed up just a few times. The chain couples TRBV6-5 to TRBJ2-7; TRBD2 matches 14 bases. This CDR3 is 16 amino acids long. Looked up from germline, CDR1 is MNHEY and CDR2 is SVGAGI. V shed 0 bases and J 2 bases; nucleotides not matched to a gene: 0. DNA of the CDR3: TGTGCCAGCAGTTACTCGGGACTAGCGGGAGCCTACGAGCAGTACTTC. Translation: CASSYSGLAGAYEQYF.

This clonotype was found many times. CDR3 coding DNA: TGCAGCGTTGAATTAAGGGCACAGGGGAACACCGGGGAGCTGTTTTTT. It specifies CSVELRAQGNTGELFF. The V gene is TRBV29-1, the J gene TRBJ2-2; possibly TRBD1 for D (6 bases). This CDR3 spans 16 amino acids. CDR1 is SQVTM and CDR2 is ANQGSEA in the germline V gene. The V gene lost 2 bases and the J gene lost 1 base, with 14 bases spanning the gap.

This clonotype was seen more than once but under ten times. V usage is TRBV24-1 and J usage is TRBJ2-1; the D call may be TRBD1 or TRBD2 (7 bases each). The CDR3 runs 17 residues. The ends were cut back, 7 bases at V and 6 bases at J, with 24 bases in the middle. The germline V gene has CDR1 KGHDR and CDR2 SFDVKD. The CDR3 here is CATSERGRQGGPNEQFF. CDR3 sequence (DNA): TGTGCCACCAGCGAACGGGGGCGACAGGGAGGGCCCAATGAGCAGTTCTTC.

The rearrangement uses TRBV4-1 and TRBJ2-7; 7 bases align to TRBD1. Per the germline V gene, CDR1 is MGHRA and CDR2 is YSYEKL. The CDR3 consists of 17 residues. V was clipped by 4 bases and J by 1 base; unmatched bases: 13. The CDR3 DNA follows: TGCGCCAGCAGCCCCCTTTGGACAGGAGTCGAATCCTACGAGCAGTACTTC. Protein product: CASSPLWTGVESYEQYF.

The rearrangement links TRBV11-2 to TRBJ2-3; tentatively, D is TRBD2 (7 bases). The germline CDR1 and CDR2 sequences are SGHAT and FQNNGV. CDR3 length: 15 residues. Trimming stripped 7 bases from V and 6 bases from J, with 20 bases between. The CDR3 loop is CASTNLGGAPDTQYF. The CDR3 nucleotides are TGTGCCAGCACCAACTTAGGGGGGGCCCCGGATACGCAGTATTTT.

This clonotype has only a few counts. The V and J genes are TRBV7-2 and TRBJ2-2; 8 bases are shared with TRBD1. With V trimmed by 6 bases and J by 1 base, 4 bases remained unmatched. The CDR3 length is 15 residues. Germline V gives CDR1 SGHTA, CDR2 FQGNSA. The CDR3 region is CASRPGTGNTGELFF. CDR3 coding DNA: TGTGCCAGCAGACCCGGGACAGGGAACACCGGGGAGCTGTTTTTT.

This clonotype appeared many times. The chain uses TRBV6-5 and TRBJ1-5; tentatively, D is TRBD1 (5 bases). This CDR3 has 16 residues. The germline V gene encodes CDR1 MNHEY and CDR2 SVGAGI. V was trimmed by 0 bases and J by 6 bases, leaving 15 bases between them. The CDR3 DNA reads TGTGCCAGCAGTTACTCGTATGGGGGGGAGAGTCAGCCCCAGCATTTT. This encodes CASSYSYGGESQPQHF.

CDR3: CSVAGGTNTEAFF. The CDR3, as DNA: TGCAGCGTTGCCGGGGGAACGAACACTGAAGCTTTCTTT. The chain links TRBV29-1 to TRBJ1-1; the D gene is possibly TRBD1 (5 bases). From germline, CDR1 is SQVTM and CDR2 ANQGSEA. Trimming shortened V by 4 bases and J by 1 base, and 10 bases separated the two germline ends. CDR3 size: 13 residues.

There are a few counts of this clonotype. Written as DNA, the CDR3 is TGTGCCATCAGTGAGAAGGGGCTAGCGGGGGTTGAACAGTACTTC. Translating gives CAISEKGLAGVEQYF. The chain links TRBV10-3 to TRBJ2-7; 10 bases map to TRBD2. CDR3 length: 15 amino acids. CDR1 is ENHRY, CDR2 SYGVKD, per germline. The V gene end was trimmed by 2 bases and the J gene end by 10 bases; junction bases not matched to a gene: 11.

This clonotype was counted only a few times. This chain links TRBV12-3 or TRBV12-4 with TRBJ1-2; D is uncertain. V lost 7 bases, J lost 3 bases, and 12 bases lay in between. The CDR3 covers 13 residues. CDR3 region: CASTISSDYGYTF. The DNA of the CDR3 is TGTGCCAGCACTATAAGCTCGGACTATGGCTACACCTTC.